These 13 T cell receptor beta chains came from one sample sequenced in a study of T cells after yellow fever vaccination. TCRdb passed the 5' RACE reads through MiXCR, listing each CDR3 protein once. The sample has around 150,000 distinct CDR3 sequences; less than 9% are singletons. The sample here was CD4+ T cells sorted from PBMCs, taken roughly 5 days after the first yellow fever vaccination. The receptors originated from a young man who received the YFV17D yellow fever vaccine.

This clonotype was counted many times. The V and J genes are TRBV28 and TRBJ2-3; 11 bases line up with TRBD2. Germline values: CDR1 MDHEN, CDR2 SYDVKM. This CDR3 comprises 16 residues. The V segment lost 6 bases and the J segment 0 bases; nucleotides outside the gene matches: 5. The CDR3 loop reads CASRASGGRSTDTQYF. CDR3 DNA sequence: TGTGCCAGCAGGGCTAGCGGGGGGCGAAGCACAGATACGCAGTATTTT.

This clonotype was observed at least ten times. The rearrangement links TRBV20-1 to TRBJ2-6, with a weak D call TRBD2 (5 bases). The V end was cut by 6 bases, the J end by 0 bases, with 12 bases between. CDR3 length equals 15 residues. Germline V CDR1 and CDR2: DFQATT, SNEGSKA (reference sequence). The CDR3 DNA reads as TGCAGTGCCGGGGTGACGAGCTCTGGGGCCAACGTCCTGACTTTC. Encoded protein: CSAGVTSSGANVLTF.

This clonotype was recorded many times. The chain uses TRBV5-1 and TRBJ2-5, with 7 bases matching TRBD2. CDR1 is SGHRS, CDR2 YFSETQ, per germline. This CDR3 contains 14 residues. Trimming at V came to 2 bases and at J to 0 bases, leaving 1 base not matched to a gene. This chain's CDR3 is CASSFAGDQETQYF. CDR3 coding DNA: TGCGCCAGCAGCTTCGCGGGGGACCAAGAGACCCAGTACTTC.

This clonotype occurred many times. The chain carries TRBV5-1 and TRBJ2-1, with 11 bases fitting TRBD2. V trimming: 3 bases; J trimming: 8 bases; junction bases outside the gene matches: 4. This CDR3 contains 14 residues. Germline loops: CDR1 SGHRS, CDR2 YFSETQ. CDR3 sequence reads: CASSSLAGVDEQFF. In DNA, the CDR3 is TGCGCCAGCAGCTCACTAGCGGGGGTCGATGAGCAGTTCTTC.

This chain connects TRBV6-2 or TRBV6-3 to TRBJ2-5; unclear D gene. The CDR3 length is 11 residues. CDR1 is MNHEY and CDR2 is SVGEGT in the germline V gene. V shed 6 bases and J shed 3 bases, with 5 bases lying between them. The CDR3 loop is CASRMEETQYF. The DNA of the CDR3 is TGTGCCAGCAGAATGGAAGAGACCCAGTACTTC.

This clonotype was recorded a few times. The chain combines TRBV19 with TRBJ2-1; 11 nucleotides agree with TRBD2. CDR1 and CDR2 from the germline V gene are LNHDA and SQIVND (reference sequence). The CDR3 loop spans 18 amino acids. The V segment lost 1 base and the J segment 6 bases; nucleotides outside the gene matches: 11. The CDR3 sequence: CASSIAGLAGGSANEQFF. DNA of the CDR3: TGTGCCAGTAGTATAGCCGGCCTAGCGGGGGGTTCGGCCAATGAGCAGTTCTTC.

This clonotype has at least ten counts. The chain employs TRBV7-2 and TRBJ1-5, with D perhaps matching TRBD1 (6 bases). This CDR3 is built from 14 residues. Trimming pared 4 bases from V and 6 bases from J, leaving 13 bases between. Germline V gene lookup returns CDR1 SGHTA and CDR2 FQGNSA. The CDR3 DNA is TGTGCCAGCAGCTCCGGGACAAAGGGTCAGCCCCAGCATTTT. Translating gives CASSSGTKGQPQHF.

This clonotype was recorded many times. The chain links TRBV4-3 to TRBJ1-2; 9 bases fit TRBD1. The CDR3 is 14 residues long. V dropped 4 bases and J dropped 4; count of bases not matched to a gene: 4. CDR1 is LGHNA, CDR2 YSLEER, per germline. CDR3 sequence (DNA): TGCGCCAGCAGCCGGGCGGACAGGGGCTATGGCTACACCTTC. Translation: CASSRADRGYGYTF.

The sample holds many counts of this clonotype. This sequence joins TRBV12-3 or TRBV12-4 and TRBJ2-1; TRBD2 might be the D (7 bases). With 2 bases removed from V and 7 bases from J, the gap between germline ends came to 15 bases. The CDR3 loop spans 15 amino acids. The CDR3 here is CASSLRGGSGNEQFF. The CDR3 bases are TGTGCCAGCAGTTTAAGGGGGGGCAGTGGGAATGAGCAGTTCTTC.

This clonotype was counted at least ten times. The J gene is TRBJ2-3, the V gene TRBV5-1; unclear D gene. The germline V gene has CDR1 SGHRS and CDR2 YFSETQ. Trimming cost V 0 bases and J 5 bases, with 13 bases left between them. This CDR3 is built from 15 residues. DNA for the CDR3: TGCGCCAGCAGCTTGGGGGCTAGTACGATAGATACGCAGTATTTT. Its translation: CASSLGASTIDTQYF.

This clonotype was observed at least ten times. The CDR3 DNA reads as TGTGCCAGCAGTCCCCCAGGGACAGTAAAACTGTTTTTT. It is translated as CASSPPGTVKLFF. The chain employs TRBV27 and TRBJ1-4; 7 bases are shared with TRBD1. In germline, CDR1 is MNHEY, CDR2 SMNVEV (reference sequence). This CDR3 has 13 amino acids. The V segment lost 5 bases and the J segment 10 bases; nucleotides outside the gene matches: 7.

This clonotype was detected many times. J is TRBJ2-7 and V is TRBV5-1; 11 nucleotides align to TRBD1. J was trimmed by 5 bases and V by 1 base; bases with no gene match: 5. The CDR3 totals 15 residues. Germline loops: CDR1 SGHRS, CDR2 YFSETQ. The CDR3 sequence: CASSLIGTGGNEQYF. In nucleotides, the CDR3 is TGCGCCAGCAGCTTGATCGGGACAGGGGGGAACGAGCAGTACTTC.

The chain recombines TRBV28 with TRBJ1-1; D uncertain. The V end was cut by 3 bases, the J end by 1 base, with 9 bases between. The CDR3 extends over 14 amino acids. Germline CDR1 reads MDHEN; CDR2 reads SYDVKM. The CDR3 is CASSLYSRNTEAFF. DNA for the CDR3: TGTGCCAGCAGTTTGTACAGTCGGAACACTGAAGCTTTCTTT.